These 15 T cell receptor beta chains were sequenced from one sample in a study of T cell repertoires in cytomegalovirus infection. TCRdb recomputed calls from the reads with MiXCR, one row per CDR3 protein. The data hold more than 150,000 distinct CDR3 sequences, with around 20% observed a single time. The specimen was PBMCs. Receptors were obtained from a human donor in good health (CMV status not recorded). Some clones in this sample may be carry-over from other donors' samples.

The chain recombines TRBV6-5 with TRBJ1-2; D is perhaps TRBD1 (5 bases). The CDR3 consists of 15 residues. Germline CDR1 MNHEY, CDR2 SVGAGI. V lost 5 bases and J 3 bases, leaving 16 bases between the germline ends. CDR3 DNA sequence: TGTGCCAGCAGTCGAAGTAAAAGGGGCTACTATGGCTACACCTTC. Encoded protein: CASSRSKRGYYGYTF.

This clonotype turned up a few times. This rearrangement joins TRBV7-2 to TRBJ2-5, with a weak D call TRBD2 (5 bases). This CDR3 contains 14 residues. Looked up from germline, CDR1 is SGHTA and CDR2 is FQGNSA. V was pared by 3 bases and J by 1 base, with 9 bases between. The CDR3 DNA follows: TGTGCCAGCAGCTTCAGTAGCGTCCAAGAGACCCAGTACTTC. It codes for CASSFSSVQETQYF.

V and J are TRBV6-1 and TRBJ1-2; no reliable D call. Germline-derived CDR1 and CDR2 are MNHNS and SASEGT. CDR3 length equals 13 residues. V lost 7 bases and J 8 bases, leaving 17 bases between the germline ends. CDR3 nucleotides: TGTGCCAGCAACCCGGACGGGATAAGCGGCTACACCTTC. Translating it yields CASNPDGISGYTF.

This clonotype has at least ten counts. The chain couples TRBV20-1 to TRBJ1-1; D unclear. Germline assignment: CDR1 DFQATT and CDR2 SNEGSKA (reference sequence). The CDR3 contains 12 residues. V was trimmed by 6 bases and J by 1 base, leaving 9 bases between them. CDR3 bases: TGCAGTGCCCCTAGAACGAACACTGAAGCTTTCTTT. The encoded protein is CSAPRTNTEAFF.

By frequency in the sample, this clonotype is medium-sized. This chain links TRBV4-1 with TRBJ2-4; D is ambiguous. Trimming shortened V by 0 bases and J by 8 bases, and 14 bases separated the two germline ends. Germline assignment: CDR1 MGHRA and CDR2 YSYEKL. CDR3 size: 15 residues. CDR3 in DNA: TGCGCCAGCAGCCAAGACGGAACAGTAAGAGACATTCAGTACTTC. Protein product: CASSQDGTVRDIQYF.

This clonotype has just a few counts. The chain links TRBV6-2 or TRBV6-3 to TRBJ1-1; possible D gene TRBD1, 5 bases. V lost 5 bases and J lost 7, with 29 bases in between. This CDR3 has 18 residues. Germline-derived CDR1 and CDR2 are MNHEY and SVGEGT. The CDR3 is CASSPTGAGVLQEREAFF. In DNA form, the CDR3 reads TGTGCCAGCAGTCCGACCGGGGCTGGGGTACTACAGGAGCGTGAAGCTTTCTTT.

The V call is TRBV5-1, the J call TRBJ2-1, with TRBD2 matching 10 bases. Germline V lookup: CDR1 SGHRS, CDR2 YFSETQ. Trimming took 6 bases from V and 7 from J; bases not matched to a gene: 10. This CDR3 comprises 15 residues. The CDR3 DNA is TGCGCCAGCACCCCTAGCGGGAGCGTCGGAAATGAGCAGTTCTTC. Translating it yields CASTPSGSVGNEQFF. The whole variable domain, filled in from reference TRBV5-1 and TRBJ2-1, reads KAGVTQTPRYLIKTRGQQVTLSCSPISGHRSVSWYQQTPGQGLQFLFEYFSETQRNKGNFPGRFSGRQFSNSRSEMNVSTLELGDSALYLCASTPSGSVGNEQFFGPGTRLTVL.

V usage is TRBV11-3 and J usage is TRBJ2-7; D assignment may be TRBD1 or TRBD2 (5 bases each). Germline CDR1 SGHNT, CDR2 YENEEA. There are 13 residues in the CDR3. The ends were cut back, 5 bases at V and 5 bases at J, with 13 bases in the middle. The CDR3 reads CASSRLGDHEQYF. The CDR3 nucleotides read TGTGCCAGCAGCCGTTTAGGGGACCACGAGCAGTACTTC.

The V gene is TRBV3-1, the J gene TRBJ1-1, with D possibly being TRBD1 (6 bases). The CDR3 covers 13 residues. Trimming cost V 3 bases and J 5 bases, with 10 bases left between them. Germline CDR1 is LGHDT and CDR2 is YNNKEL (reference sequence). The CDR3 sequence is CASSQGQMTEAFF. The CDR3, as DNA: TGTGCCAGCAGCCAGGGACAAATGACTGAAGCTTTCTTT. Complete variable domain (other parts from reference TRBV3-1 and TRBJ1-1): DTAVSQTPKYLVTQMGNDKSIKCEQNLGHDTMYWYKQDSKKFLKIMFSYNNKELIINETVPNRFSPKSPDKAHLNLHINSLELGDSAVYFCASSQGQMTEAFFGQGTRLTVV.

In this sample, this clonotype turned up a few times. The chain links TRBV4-1 to TRBJ2-1, with 8 nucleotides matching TRBD1. Germline trimming cut 4 bases from V and 1 base from J; bases unmatched to any gene: 3. Germline V gene sequence: CDR1 MGHRA, CDR2 YSYEKL. The CDR3 length is 15 residues. CDR3 coding DNA: TGCGCCAGCAGCCGGGACAGGCAATCCTACAATGAGCAGTTCTTC. Amino acid sequence: CASSRDRQSYNEQFF.

This clonotype was counted only a few times. The chain couples TRBV6-2 or TRBV6-3 to TRBJ2-5; tentative D call: TRBD2 (7 bases). CDR1 is MNHEY, CDR2 SVGEGT, per germline. The length of the CDR3 is 15 residues. V was pared by 7 bases and J by 5 bases, with 20 bases between. This chain's CDR3 is CASNIIGGARETQYF. In nucleotides, the CDR3 is TGTGCCAGCAATATAATAGGGGGGGCCCGGGAGACCCAGTACTTC.

There are many counts of this clonotype. This chain uses TRBV7-9 with TRBJ2-3; the D gene is possibly TRBD2 (5 bases). V was pared by 3 bases and J by 2 bases, with 12 bases between. Per the germline V gene, CDR1 is SEHNR and CDR2 is FQNEAQ (reference sequence). The length of the CDR3 is 15 residues. The CDR3 reads CASSLLDYSTDTQYF. The CDR3 DNA is TGTGCCAGCAGCTTGCTCGACTATTCCACAGATACGCAGTATTTT.

On this clonotype: A read error may account for a junction end that differs from germline. The chain has TRBV28 and TRBJ2-2; D possibly matches TRBD1 or TRBD2 (5 bases each). Germline V CDR1 and CDR2: MDHEN, SYDVKM. CDR3 length: 16 amino acids. The CDR3 protein is CASSPSPGIGTGVLFF. CDR3 bases: TGTGCCAGCAGCCCTAGCCCAGGGATTGGCACCGGGGTGCTGTTTTTT.

This clonotype was seen a handful of times. This sequence joins TRBV5-5 and TRBJ1-2, with TRBD1 matching 7 bases. Trimming removed 7 bases from V and 7 bases from J; junction bases left unmatched: 10. The CDR3 runs to 13 residues. The germline V gene encodes CDR1 SGHKS and CDR2 YYEKEE (reference sequence). This CDR3 reads CASRLDREGGYTF. In DNA, the CDR3 is TGTGCCAGCCGACTAGACAGGGAGGGTGGCTACACCTTC.

This chain's CDR3 is CAISDSGTGYGYTF. CDR3 in DNA: TGTGCCATCAGTGACTCCGGGACAGGGTATGGCTACACCTTC. The genes are TRBV10-3 and TRBJ1-2, with 9 bases aligning to TRBD1. The CDR3 loop spans 14 amino acids. With 3 bases clipped from V and 5 bases from J, the junction kept 4 bases outside the gene matches. Germline V lookup: CDR1 ENHRY, CDR2 SYGVKD.